The 2 T cell receptor beta chains in this list originate from one sample, sequenced in a study of cytomegalovirus exposure and HLA in healthy donors. Both 60 Vbeta primers and 13 Jbeta primers went into the PCR. Using immunoSEQ multiplex PCR, the repertoire was profiled, and TCRdb retains in-frame clones only, with some absent. Among roughly 100,000 clones listed, over 65% were seen once. What was sequenced was PBMCs. These receptor sequences come from a man aged 35-49 years in good health and CMV-seronegative.

V gene TRBV14 combines with J gene TRBJ2-2; TRBD1 might be the D (6 bases). The V gene's germline CDR1 is SGHDN and CDR2 FVKESK. CDR3 length: 17 residues. Trimming removed 6 bases from V and 0 bases from J, with 17 bases in between. The CDR3 DNA follows: TGTGCCAGCAGGGAGACAGGAATGGCCGCGAACACCGGGGAGCTGTTTTTT. Amino acids: CASRETGMAANTGELFF. The full variable domain, with the rest looked up from reference TRBV14 and TRBJ2-2, is EAGVTQFPSHSVIEKGQTVTLRCDPISGHDNLYWYRRVMGKEIKFLLHFVKESKQDESGMPNNRFLAERTGGTYSTLKVQPAELEDSGVYFCASRETGMAANTGELFFGEGSRLTVL.

This chain joins TRBV4-1 and TRBJ2-5, with 7 positions matching TRBD2. With 3 bases clipped from V and 1 base from J, the junction kept 5 bases outside the gene matches. Looked up from germline, CDR1 is MGHRA and CDR2 is YSYEKL. This CDR3 comprises 15 residues. CDR3 amino acids: CASSHLLAGQETQYF. Written as DNA, the CDR3 is TGCGCCAGCAGCCACCTTTTAGCGGGCCAAGAGACCCAGTACTTC.